These T cell receptor beta chains were read from a single sample in a study of somatic mutations in cytotoxic T cells in rheumatoid arthritis. Sequencing used immunoSEQ multiplex PCR; TCRdb keeps in-frame clones, though not all of them. The data contain about 14,000 clones, 82% of them seen just once; the ten biggest clones take up 29%. The sequenced sample consisted of CD8+ T cells sorted from blood. These receptors all stem from an adult with rheumatoid arthritis. Both conserved end residues are part of each CDR3. The order of the fields is J gene, clone size, V gene, D gene, CDR3 DNA, CDR3 protein. D genes are given only for firm matches. The size field is filled for only some rows; it gives once, few, many or a size class.

>TRBJ1-6|-|TRBV6-5|-
TGTGCCAGCAGTTATCGGGTGGAGAATTCACCCCTCCACTTT
CASSYRVENSPLHF
>TRBJ2-1|-|TRBV11-2|TRBD2
TGTGCCAGCAGAAGACTAGCCCACAATGAGCAGTTCTTC
CASRRLAHNEQFF
>TRBJ1-6|-|TRBV7-6|TRBD1
TGTGCCAGCAGCTTATCGACAGGGGGCTATAATTCACCCCTCCACTTT
CASSLSTGGYNSPLHF
>TRBJ2-2|-|TRBV7-9|-
TGTGCCAGCAGCGTCCCGGGACACAGAACCGGGGAGCTGTTTTTT
CASSVPGHRTGELFF
>TRBJ2-7|-|TRBV5-1|TRBD2
TGCGCCAGCAGCCGGGGACTAGCGGGGGGTACCTACGAGCAGTACTTC
CASSRGLAGGTYEQYF
>TRBJ1-5|-|TRBV7-9|TRBD1
TGTGCCAGCGGCACAGGGGGTCAGCCCCAGCATTTT
CASGTGGQPQHF
>TRBJ2-1|-|TRBV7-3|TRBD2
TGTGCCAGCAGCTTACTAGCGGGGGCCTACAATGAGCAGTTCTTC
CASSLLAGAYNEQFF
>TRBJ2-7|-|TRBV7-9|-
TGTGCCAGCACCCCACCGTCCTCCTACGAGCAGTACTTC
CASTPPSSYEQYF
>TRBJ2-7|once|TRBV27|-
TGTGCCAGCTCCTCCGGGACTCTCTCCGAGCAGTACTTC
CASSSGTLSEQYF
>TRBJ1-1|-|TRBV11-2|-
TGTGCCAGCAGACCCACAGGGCAGAACACTGAAGCTTTCTTT
CASRPTGQNTEAFF
>TRBJ2-1|once|TRBV19|-
TGTGCCAGCCAGGAAGGGTATGAGCAGTTCTTC
CASQEGYEQFF
>TRBJ2-1|-|TRBV6-4|TRBD1
TGTGCCAGCAGTGACTCCCTACGGACAGGACACAATGAGCAGTTCTTC
CASSDSLRTGHNEQFF
>TRBJ2-5|-|TRBV11-2|TRBD2
TGTGCCAGCAGCGAAACCCCGGGCGGGGGCCAAGAGACCCAGTACTTC
CASSETPGGGQETQYF
>TRBJ2-1|-|TRBV7-9|TRBD2
TGTGCCAGCACGCCGACTAGCGCTAGGGATGAGCAGTTCTTC
CASTPTSARDEQFF
>TRBJ1-1|-|TRBV5-6|-
TGTGCCAGCAGCTGGGGAGGGGGCACTGAAGCTTTCTTT
CASSWGGGTEAFF
>TRBJ2-7|-|TRBV5-1|-
TGCGCCAGCAGCTTGGCCGGGGGTTACATCGAGCAGTACTTC
CASSLAGGYIEQYF
>TRBJ1-2|-|TRBV25-1|TRBD1
TGTGCCAGCAGTGAACAGGGGGTAGGTGGCTACACCTTC
CASSEQGVGGYTF
>TRBJ2-4|-|TRBV28|TRBD1
TGTGCCAGCAGTTTTAAACACCGGACAGGGGCCAAAAACATTCAGTACTTC
CASSFKHRTGAKNIQYF
>TRBJ2-7|-|TRBV7-9|-
TGTGCCAGCAGCTTAGCGGGCTCCTACGAGCAGTACTTC
CASSLAGSYEQYF
>TRBJ2-5|-|TRBV28|TRBD1
TGTGCCAGCAGTTTCCGGGACAGAAAAGAGACCCAGTACTTC
CASSFRDRKETQYF
>TRBJ2-7|-|TRBV7-8|-
TGTGCCAGCAGCTCTACAGGGCCCGAGCAGTACTTC
CASSSTGPEQYF
>TRBJ1-1|-|TRBV4-1|-
TGCGCCAGCAGCCAAAAGTGGAACACTGAAGCTTTCTTT
CASSQKWNTEAFF
>TRBJ2-2|-|TRBV5-1|-
TGCGCCAGCAGCTTGGGGACTGAAACCGGGGAGCTGTTTTTT
CASSLGTETGELFF
>TRBJ2-7|-|TRBV7-9|-
TGTGCCAGCAGCTTAGCGCTGATGGATGAGCAGTACTTC
CASSLALMDEQYF